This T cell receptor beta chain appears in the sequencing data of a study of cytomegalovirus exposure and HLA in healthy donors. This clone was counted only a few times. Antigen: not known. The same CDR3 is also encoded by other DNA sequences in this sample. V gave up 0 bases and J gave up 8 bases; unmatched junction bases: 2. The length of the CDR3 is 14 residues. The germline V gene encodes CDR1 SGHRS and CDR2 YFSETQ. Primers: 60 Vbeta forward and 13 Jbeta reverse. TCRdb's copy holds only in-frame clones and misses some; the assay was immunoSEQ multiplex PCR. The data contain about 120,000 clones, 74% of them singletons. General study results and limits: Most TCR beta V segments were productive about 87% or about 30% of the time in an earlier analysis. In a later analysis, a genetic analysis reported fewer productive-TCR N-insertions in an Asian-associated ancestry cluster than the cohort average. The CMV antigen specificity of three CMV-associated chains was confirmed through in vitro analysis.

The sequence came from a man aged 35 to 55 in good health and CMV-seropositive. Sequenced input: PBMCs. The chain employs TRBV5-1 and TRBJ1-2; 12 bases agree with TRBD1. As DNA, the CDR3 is TGCGCCAGCAGCTTGGCCGGGACAGGGGGCGGCTACACCTTC. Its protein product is CASSLAGTGGGYTF. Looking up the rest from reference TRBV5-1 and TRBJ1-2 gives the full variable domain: KAGVTQTPRYLIKTRGQQVTLSCSPISGHRSVSWYQQTPGQGLQFLFEYFSETQRNKGNFPGRFSGRQFSNSRSEMNVSTLELGDSALYLCASSLAGTGGGYTFGSGTRLTVV.